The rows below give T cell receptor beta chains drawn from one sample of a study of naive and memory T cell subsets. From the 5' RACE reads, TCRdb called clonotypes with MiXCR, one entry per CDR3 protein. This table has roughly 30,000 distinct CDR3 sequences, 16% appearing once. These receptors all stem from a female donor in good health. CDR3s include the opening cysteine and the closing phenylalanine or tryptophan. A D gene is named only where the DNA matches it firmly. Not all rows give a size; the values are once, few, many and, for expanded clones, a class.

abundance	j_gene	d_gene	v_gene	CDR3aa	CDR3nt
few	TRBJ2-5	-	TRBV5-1	CASSLPDQETQYF	TGCGCCAGCAGCTTGCCAGATCAAGAGACCCAGTACTTC
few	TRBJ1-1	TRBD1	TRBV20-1	CSASRDRAYEAFF	TGCAGTGCTAGCAGGGACAGGGCTTATGAGGCTTTCTTT
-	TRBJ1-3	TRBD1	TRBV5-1	CASSLPDRGRGNTIYF	TGCGCCAGCAGCTTGCCTGACAGGGGGCGAGGAAACACCATATATTTT
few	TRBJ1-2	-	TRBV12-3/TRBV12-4	CASTDPAGGFSLGYTF	TGTGCCAGCACCGACCCAGCGGGGGGCTTTAGTCTCGGCTACACCTTC
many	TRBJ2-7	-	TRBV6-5	CASSSFSGAYEQYF	TGTGCCAGCTCTTCTTTTTCCGGGGCGTACGAGCAGTACTTC
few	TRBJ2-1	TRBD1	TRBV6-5	CASRRGDRYNEQFF	TGTGCCAGCAGGAGAGGGGACAGGTACAATGAGCAGTTCTTC
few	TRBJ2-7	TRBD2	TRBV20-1	CSARLGTSFSYEQYF	TGCAGTGCTAGGTTGGGGACTAGCTTCTCCTACGAGCAGTACTTC
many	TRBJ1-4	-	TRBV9	CASSHDRHVNEKLFF	TGTGCCAGCAGCCACGACCGACACGTCAATGAAAAACTGTTTTTT
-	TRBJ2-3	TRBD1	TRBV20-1	CSASRGQGGWADTQYF	TGCAGTGCCTCGAGGGGACAGGGAGGGTGGGCAGATACGCAGTATTTT
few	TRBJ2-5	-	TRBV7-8	CASSLAFSRNQETQYF	TGTGCCAGCAGCTTAGCTTTTTCCAGGAACCAAGAGACCCAGTACTTC